Shown below are 20 T cell receptor beta chains from a single sample sequenced in a study of T cells in Graves' hyperthyroidism and ophthalmopathy. Amplification targeted TCR beta CDR3 regions from RNA transcripts. The HTBI set primed first-round TCR CDR3 RT-PCR. MiXCR was run by TCRdb on the multiplex PCR reads, yielding one entry per CDR3 protein. The table has about 740,000 distinct CDR3 sequences, about 15% seen once. Sequenced material: blood. These TCRs come from a woman between 18 and 29 years old with Graves' hyperthyroidism.

There are a few counts of this clonotype. V and J are TRBV7-9 and TRBJ2-3, with TRBD2 matching over 7 bases. V shed 4 bases and J 0 bases; nucleotides not matched to a gene: 4. This CDR3 has 15 amino acids. Germline-derived CDR1 and CDR2 are SEHNR and FQNEAQ (reference sequence). CDR3 loop: CASSYLAASTDTQYF. CDR3 DNA: TGTGCCAGCAGCTATCTAGCGGCTAGCACAGATACGCAGTATTTT.

V is TRBV7-9 and J is TRBJ1-5; no clear D. CDR3 size: 13 residues. Germline V gene sequence: CDR1 SEHNR, CDR2 FQNEAQ (reference sequence). V was trimmed by 4 bases and J by 4 bases, leaving 8 bases between them. The CDR3 DNA follows: TGTGCCAGCAGCTCCACCCATAATCAGCCCCAGCATTTT. Its translation: CASSSTHNQPQHF.

This clonotype showed up just a few times. V gene TRBV6-2 or TRBV6-3 combines with J gene TRBJ2-1; weak D call: TRBD1 (6 bases). This CDR3 is 13 amino acids long. V shed 2 bases and J shed 10 bases, with 12 bases lying between them. Germline V gene sequence: CDR1 MNHEY, CDR2 SVGEGT. CDR3 amino acids: CASSYGGLAEQFF. The CDR3 DNA sequence: TGTGCCAGCAGTTACGGGGGCCTGGCGGAGCAGTTCTTC.

As regards this clonotype: This may be a read error, as it is one base from a much larger clone. The chain employs TRBV3-1 and TRBJ2-5; 7 positions match TRBD2. CDR1 is LGHDT, CDR2 YNNKEL, per germline (reference sequence). V gave up 1 base and J gave up 13 bases; unmatched junction bases: 9. The CDR3 contains 13 residues. CDR3 loop: CASSQGDGGSLYF. DNA of the CDR3: TGTGCCAGCAGCCAAGGGGATGGCGGGAGTTTGTACTTC.

V usage is TRBV18 and J usage is TRBJ1-1; D is unresolved. Germline CDR1 is KGHSH and CDR2 is LQKENI. The CDR3 is 14 amino acids. Trimming stripped 4 bases from V and 2 bases from J, with 11 bases between. CDR3 bases: TGTGCCAGCTCACGAGGGCCGGACAACACTGAAGCTTTCTTT. This gives the protein CASSRGPDNTEAFF.

This clonotype was seen many times. J is TRBJ1-1 and V is TRBV7-8; 7 nucleotides line up with TRBD1. The germline V gene has CDR1 SGHVS and CDR2 FQNEAQ. J was trimmed by 1 base and V by 5 bases; bases with no gene match: 7. This CDR3 spans 15 amino acids. CDR3 DNA: TGTGCCAGCAGCCCATACCAGGGGGAGAACACTGAAGCTTTCTTT. Its translation: CASSPYQGENTEAFF.

This clonotype was recorded many times. This chain links TRBV12-3 or TRBV12-4 with TRBJ1-4; D not resolved. V was trimmed by 3 bases and J by 5 bases, leaving 7 bases between them. The CDR3 has 13 residues. The CDR3 reads CASSFRENEKLFF. The CDR3 DNA reads as TGTGCCAGCAGTTTCCGGGAGAATGAAAAACTGTTTTTT.

This clonotype was found a few times. This chain connects TRBV11-1 to TRBJ1-2, with D unclear. The germline V gene has CDR1 SGHAT and CDR2 FQDESV (reference sequence). The CDR3 sequence is 13 residues long. Trimming shortened V by 4 bases and J by 4 bases, and 10 bases separated the two germline ends. CDR3 sequence (DNA): TGTGCCAGCAGCTCCCCCCGCAGCTATGGCTACACCTTC. Protein product: CASSSPRSYGYTF.

This clonotype was observed a few times. The chain combines TRBV20-1 with TRBJ2-7, with D perhaps TRBD2 (6 bases). Germline V gene data show CDR1 as DFQATT and CDR2 as SNEGSKA (reference sequence). The germline V and J ends were trimmed by 6 bases and 2 bases, with 17 bases remaining between them. The length of the CDR3 is 14 residues. The CDR3 region has the DNA TGCAGTGCCCCTTGGGGGGAACGGGCCTACGAGCAGTACTTC. Translating gives CSAPWGERAYEQYF.

V is TRBV5-5 and J is TRBJ1-1; no firm D call. The germline CDR1 and CDR2 sequences are SGHKS and YYEKEE (reference sequence). Trimming stripped 0 bases from V and 1 base from J, with 13 bases between. The CDR3 covers 16 residues. The CDR3 nucleotides read TGTGCCAGCAGCTTGGTCGGAGGTTTGTCGAACACTGAAGCTTTCTTT. Translated: CASSLVGGLSNTEAFF.

The chain combines TRBV5-1 with TRBJ2-5, with TRBD2 matching 8 bases. Germline V CDR1 and CDR2: SGHRS, YFSETQ. V trimming: 0 bases; J trimming: 0 bases; junction bases outside the gene matches: 4. The CDR3 contains 16 residues. DNA of the CDR3: TGCGCCAGCAGCTTGGCTACTAGCGGAGACCAAGAGACCCAGTACTTC. Translation: CASSLATSGDQETQYF.

Ten or more counts support this clonotype. The chain is built from TRBV2 and TRBJ1-4; no reliable D call. The CDR3 length is 13 residues. The germline gives CDR1 SNHLY, CDR2 FYNNEI. V was shortened by 11 bases and J by 8 bases, with 18 bases between the two germline ends. The CDR3 loop is CASRGVFVEKLFF. CDR3 in DNA: TGTGCCTCTCGCGGGGTGTTCGTGGAAAAACTGTTTTTT.

This clonotype has ten or more counts. This rearrangement joins TRBV2 to TRBJ2-7, with 8 bases matching TRBD1. The V gene end was trimmed by 6 bases and the J gene end by 3 bases; junction bases not matched to a gene: 7. This CDR3 region has 14 residues. Germline V gives CDR1 SNHLY, CDR2 FYNNEI. The CDR3 DNA reads as TGTGCCAGCAGGGAGGACAGGGTCTACTACGAGCAGTACTTC. This translates into CASREDRVYYEQYF.

This clonotype appeared many times. V usage is TRBV13 and J usage is TRBJ2-1; D perhaps matches TRBD1 (5 bases). Trimming stripped 3 bases from V and 1 base from J, with 10 bases between. CDR3 length: 15 residues. Germline-derived CDR1 and CDR2 are PRHDT and FYEKMQ (reference sequence). The CDR3 nucleotides read TGTGCCAGCAGCTTTCGGGCAGGGTCCTACAATGAGCAGTTCTTC. As protein: CASSFRAGSYNEQFF.

This clonotype was observed at least ten times. V usage is TRBV20-1 and J usage is TRBJ2-1; 14 bases fit TRBD2. The CDR3 runs to 13 residues. Losses at the gene ends were 6 bases for V and 8 bases for J; bases not matched to a gene: 3. The V gene's germline CDR1 is DFQATT and CDR2 SNEGSKA (reference sequence). CDR3 nucleotide sequence: TGCAGTGCCCCGGGACTAGCGGGAGATGAGCAGTTCTTC. Amino acids: CSAPGLAGDEQFF.

This rearrangement joins TRBV6-2 or TRBV6-3 to TRBJ2-7, with D perhaps TRBD1 (5 bases). Germline CDR1 MNHEY, CDR2 SVGEGT. The CDR3 covers 13 residues. V lost 5 bases, J lost 6 bases, and 14 bases lay in between. The CDR3 reads CASSPGLKVEQYF. CDR3 nucleotide sequence: TGTGCCAGCAGTCCAGGGTTGAAGGTCGAGCAGTACTTC.

This clonotype was picked up many times. The chain uses TRBV7-2 and TRBJ2-3; D gene ambiguous. Trimming left V 6 bases short and J 2 bases short, with 12 bases between. Looked up from germline, CDR1 is SGHTA and CDR2 is FQGNSA. This CDR3 comprises 14 residues. CDR3 bases: TGTGCCAGCAGTCCCCAGAGCGTCACAGATACGCAGTATTTT. The encoded protein is CASSPQSVTDTQYF.

This clonotype was counted a few times. V is TRBV4-3 and J is TRBJ2-7; 8 bases line up with TRBD1. Looked up from germline, CDR1 is LGHNA and CDR2 is YSLEER. Trimming at V came to 4 bases and at J to 0 bases, leaving 8 bases not matched to a gene. The CDR3 extends over 16 amino acids. This CDR3 is CASSPDRAIPSYEQYF. The CDR3 coding sequence is TGCGCCAGCAGCCCGGACAGGGCCATACCCTCCTACGAGCAGTACTTC.

This chain connects TRBV4-2 to TRBJ1-2; TRBD1 might be the D (5 bases). The V end was cut by 0 bases, the J end by 1 base, with 12 bases between. Looked up from germline, CDR1 is LGHNA and CDR2 is YNFKEQ. The CDR3 length is 16 residues. CDR3 coding DNA: TGTGCCAGCAGCCAAGACAGGGAATTGGATAACTATGGCTACACCTTC. This translates into CASSQDRELDNYGYTF.

To note about this clonotype: A much larger clone sits a single nucleotide away, making a read error possible. J is TRBJ1-5 and V is TRBV2, with D unresolved. Deletions cut 2 bases from V and 1 base from J, with 9 bases between. The CDR3 contains 15 residues. Germline CDR1 reads SNHLY; CDR2 reads FYNNEI. The CDR3 DNA is TGTGCCAGCAGTGAAAAGTCAGTGAGCAATCAGCCCCAGCATTTT. It codes for CASSEKSVSNQPQHF.